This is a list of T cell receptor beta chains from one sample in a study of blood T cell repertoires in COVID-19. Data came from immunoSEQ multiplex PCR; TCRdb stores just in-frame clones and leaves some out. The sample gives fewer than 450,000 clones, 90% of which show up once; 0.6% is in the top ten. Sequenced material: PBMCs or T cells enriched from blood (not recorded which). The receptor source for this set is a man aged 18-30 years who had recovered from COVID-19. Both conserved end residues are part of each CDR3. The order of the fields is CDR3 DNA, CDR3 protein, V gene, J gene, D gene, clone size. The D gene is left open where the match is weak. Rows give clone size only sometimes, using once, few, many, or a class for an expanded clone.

DNA: TGTGCCAGCAGCCGATCACGCAACAGGATAGCGGACGAGCAGTACTTC; CDR3: CASSRSRNRIADEQYF; V: TRBV7-8; J: TRBJ2-7; D: -; size: -
DNA: TGTGCCAGCACCCCGGGGGGGACCGCGGGTGAGCAGTTCTTC; CDR3: CASTPGGTAGEQFF; V: TRBV9; J: TRBJ2-1; D: TRBD2; size: few
DNA: TGTGCCATCAGACGTATCGCCGGGACAGGGGAACCCCTCCACTTT; CDR3: CAIRRIAGTGEPLHF; V: TRBV10-3; J: TRBJ1-6; D: TRBD1; size: -
DNA: TGTGCCAGCAGGGTCGGGGGCGAGCAGTACTTC; CDR3: CASRVGGEQYF; V: TRBV21-1; J: TRBJ2-7; D: -; size: -
DNA: TGTGCCAGCGTTTACGGTGGCTATGGCTACACCTTC; CDR3: CASVYGGYGYTF; V: TRBV2; J: TRBJ1-2; D: -; size: -
DNA: TGTGCCAGCAGGGCGGGAGGGAAATACAATGAGCAGTTCTTC; CDR3: CASRAGGKYNEQFF; V: TRBV28; J: TRBJ2-1; D: TRBD2; size: -
DNA: TGTGCCAGCAGCCCTTATAGCGGGAGGCTAGAGCAGTTCTTC; CDR3: CASSPYSGRLEQFF; V: TRBV14; J: TRBJ2-1; D: TRBD2; size: -
DNA: TGTGCCAGCAGCCATGGAACCGGGACTAACTATGGCTACACCTTC; CDR3: CASSHGTGTNYGYTF; V: TRBV3-1/TRBV3-2; J: TRBJ1-2; D: -; size: -
DNA: TGTGCCAGCTCCGTGACGGGACAGAGCATCACTAACTATGGCTACACCTTC; CDR3: CASSVTGQSITNYGYTF; V: TRBV18; J: TRBJ1-2; D: TRBD1; size: -
DNA: TGTGCCAGCAGTGAATTAGAGACACCGCATTCACCCCTCCACTTT; CDR3: CASSELETPHSPLHF; V: TRBV2; J: TRBJ1-6; D: -; size: -
DNA: TGTGCCAGTAGTTTCCCAGGAACCTCTGGGGCCAACGTCCTGACTTTC; CDR3: CASSFPGTSGANVLTF; V: TRBV19; J: TRBJ2-6; D: -; size: -
DNA: TGTGCCAGCAGCACTCCAGGCTACAATGAGCAGTTCTTC; CDR3: CASSTPGYNEQFF; V: TRBV7-3; J: TRBJ2-1; D: -; size: -
DNA: TGCAGCGGGACAGGGGACACCGGGGAGCTGTTTTTT; CDR3: CSGTGDTGELFF; V: TRBV29-1; J: TRBJ2-2; D: TRBD1; size: -
DNA: TGTGCCAGCAGTTTCGGACAGACTAATTCACCCCTCCACTTT; CDR3: CASSFGQTNSPLHF; V: TRBV27; J: TRBJ1-6; D: -; size: -
DNA: TGTGCCAGCTCACCACCGGGACAGGGGATTTACAATGAGCAGTTCTTC; CDR3: CASSPPGQGIYNEQFF; V: TRBV18; J: TRBJ2-1; D: TRBD1; size: -
DNA: TGTGCCTGGAGTGTAAGGCACGGGAGACAAAGGACCGGCGAGCAGTACTTC; CDR3: CAWSVRHGRQRTGEQYF; V: TRBV30; J: TRBJ2-7; D: -; size: -
DNA: TGTGCCAGCAGTTTACAGGGAATTGGCTACACCTTC; CDR3: CASSLQGIGYTF; V: TRBV28; J: TRBJ1-2; D: -; size: -
DNA: TGTGCCAGCAGCCACCCGGAGGGCGGGTACTCTGGAAACACCATATATTTT; CDR3: CASSHPEGGYSGNTIYF; V: TRBV3-1/TRBV3-2; J: TRBJ1-3; D: -; size: -
DNA: TGTGCCAGCAGTTTACCCTCAGGACAGGATTATAATTCACCCCTCCACTTT; CDR3: CASSLPSGQDYNSPLHF; V: TRBV28; J: TRBJ1-6; D: TRBD1; size: -
DNA: TGCGCCAGCACCGTGACAGGGAGTACGAAGACCCAGTACTTC; CDR3: CASTVTGSTKTQYF; V: TRBV5-1; J: TRBJ2-5; D: TRBD1; size: -
DNA: TGTGCCAGTAGTATATGGGGACAGGGGGTAGGCAATCAGCCCCAGCATTTT; CDR3: CASSIWGQGVGNQPQHF; V: TRBV19; J: TRBJ1-5; D: TRBD1; size: -
DNA: TGTGCCAGCAGCTTAGGCTCCGGGAGAGGGTACGAGCAGTACTTC; CDR3: CASSLGSGRGYEQYF; V: TRBV13; J: TRBJ2-7; D: -; size: -
DNA: TGTGCCAGCAGTGAAAAGCGAGCCAGGGGGCGCACTGAAGCTTTCTTT; CDR3: CASSEKRARGRTEAFF; V: TRBV6-1; J: TRBJ1-1; D: TRBD1; size: -
DNA: TGTGCCAGCAGCTTAGACTCTCACAATGAGCAGTTCTTC; CDR3: CASSLDSHNEQFF; V: TRBV7-9; J: TRBJ2-1; D: -; size: few
DNA: TGCGCCAGCAGCTTGGGGACCCGGGGGGATCCTGAGCAGTTCTTC; CDR3: CASSLGTRGDPEQFF; V: TRBV5-1; J: TRBJ2-1; D: TRBD2; size: -
DNA: TGTGCCAGCAGCGCCAGACTAGCGGGAGGGCCAGGGGAGCAGTTCTTC; CDR3: CASSARLAGGPGEQFF; V: TRBV9; J: TRBJ2-1; D: TRBD2; size: -
DNA: TGTGCCAGCAGCGGGACAGGGACCAGGGAAGCTTTCTTT; CDR3: CASSGTGTREAFF; V: TRBV6-5; J: TRBJ1-1; D: TRBD1; size: -
DNA: TGTGCCAGCAGCCCAAGACAGGGATTCGAGATGGGTACGCAGTATTTT; CDR3: CASSPRQGFEMGTQYF; V: TRBV9; J: TRBJ2-3; D: TRBD1; size: -
DNA: TGTGCCAGTAGTATTAAGGCGGGGGGCTACACCTTC; CDR3: CASSIKAGGYTF; V: TRBV19; J: TRBJ1-2; D: -; size: -
DNA: TGTGCCAGCAGGTCGGGACAGACGAACACTGAAGCTTTCTTT; CDR3: CASRSGQTNTEAFF; V: TRBV2; J: TRBJ1-1; D: TRBD1; size: -